This TCR beta chain comes out of a study of OX40 agonist ivuxolimab in advanced cancers. Study details: Patients got intravenous ivuxolimab at 0.01 to 10 mg/kg every 2 weeks. Aged about 20 to 80 with a mean of approximately 57 years, they were approximately 80% male.

The data were produced by immunoSEQ multiplex PCR, yet TCRdb's version contains in-frame clones alone and is incomplete. The table records 77,000 or so clones, about 91% of them present only once. The specimen comprised CD4+ or CD8+ T cells sorted from blood, sampled in a trial of the OX40 agonist ivuxolimab. This sequence was found in an adult with an advanced solid tumor such as melanoma, head and neck, liver or kidney cancer.

The CDR3 bases are TGTGCCAGCAGTGAACAGGGGGGAACAGATACGCAGTATTTT. It is translated as CASSEQGGTDTQYF. The chain recombines TRBV2 with TRBJ2-3; D is possibly TRBD1 (7 bases). Per germline, CDR1 SNHLY and CDR2 FYNNEI. The CDR3 totals 14 residues. The V gene lost 2 bases and the J gene lost 3 bases, with 9 bases spanning the gap.